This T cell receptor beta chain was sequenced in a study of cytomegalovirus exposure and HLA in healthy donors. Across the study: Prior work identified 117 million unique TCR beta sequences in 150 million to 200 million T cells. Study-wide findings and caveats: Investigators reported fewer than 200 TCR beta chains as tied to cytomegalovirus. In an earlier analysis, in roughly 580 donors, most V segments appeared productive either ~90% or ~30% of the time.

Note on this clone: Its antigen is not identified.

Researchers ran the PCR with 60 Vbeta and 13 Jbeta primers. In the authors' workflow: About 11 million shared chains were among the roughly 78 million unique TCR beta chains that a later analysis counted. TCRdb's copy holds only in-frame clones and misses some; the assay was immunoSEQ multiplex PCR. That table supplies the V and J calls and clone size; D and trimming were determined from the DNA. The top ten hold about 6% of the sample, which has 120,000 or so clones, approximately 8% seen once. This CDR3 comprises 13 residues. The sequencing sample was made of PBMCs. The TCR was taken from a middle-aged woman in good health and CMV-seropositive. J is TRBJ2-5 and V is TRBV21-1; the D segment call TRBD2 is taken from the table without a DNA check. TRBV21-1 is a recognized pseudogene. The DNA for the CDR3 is TGTGCCAGCAGCGCCCACCACGAGGAGACCCAGTACTTC. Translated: CASSAHHEETQYF.